This T cell receptor (beta chain) was obtained from a study of shared T cell receptors in the human thymus. Method: immunoSEQ multiplex PCR; TCRdb's copy keeps in-frame clones and lacks some. The sample carries about 500,000 clones, around 78% recorded once. The junction had 6 bases not matched to a gene; V was cut back by 7 bases and J by 6 bases. The V gene's germline CDR1 is SQVTM and CDR2 ANQGSEA. The CDR3 covers 14 residues. These data also featured in a second study, about human thymus T cells.

The chain carries TRBV29-1 and TRBJ2-1; 13 nucleotides align to TRBD2. This TCR was recovered from a boy younger than two with a congenital heart defect. The sequencing input was thymocytes. The CDR3 sequence: CSGGTSGNPNEQFF. Here the CDR3 DNA reads TGCAGCGGTGGGACTAGCGGGAACCCCAATGAGCAGTTCTTC.